This record concerns one T cell receptor (beta chain) sequence. Antigen unknown. This specimen comes from a study of cytomegalovirus exposure and HLA in healthy donors. The wider study: Sequencing of roughly 180 million T cells in an earlier analysis found more than 100 million unique TCR beta sequences. The study, taken as a whole, reports: Overall, around 160 TCR beta chains were annotated as cytomegalovirus-associated.

Trimming removed 3 bases at V and 4 bases at J, with 18 bases between. Germline V CDR1 and CDR2: MDHEN, SYDVKM. The CDR3 is made up of 16 amino acids. PCR involved 60 Vbeta and 13 Jbeta primers. Generated by immunoSEQ multiplex PCR, the TCRdb table keeps only in-frame clones and is missing some. Here the sample table reports about 34,000 clones. The sample was PBMCs. The chain carries TRBV28 and TRBJ1-2, with D tentatively TRBD1 (6 bases). The origin of this receptor is a human donor in good health. The DNA of the CDR3 is TGTGCCAGCAGTTTCGGGGGCGGGGGAAAAAGCTATGGCTACACCTTC. It encodes CASSFGGGGKSYGYTF.